The TCR beta chain described here comes from a study of blood T cells in healthy people across ages. A second PCR, run for about 7 to 11 cycles, used a sample-barcoded 5' primer plus a J-beta primer mix. MiXCR was run by TCRdb on the 5' RACE reads, yielding one entry per CDR3 protein. The sample contains around 1,600,000 distinct CDR3 sequences, approximately 42% of which appear only once. The length of the CDR3 is 16 residues. Germline V CDR1 and CDR2: SGDLS, YYNGEE. Germline trimming cut 3 bases from V and 4 bases from J; bases unmatched to any gene: 11. The receptor was derived from a woman aged 18-29 years in good health. V usage is TRBV9 and J usage is TRBJ1-2, with TRBD1 matching 8 bases. Sequences were obtained from blood. The CDR3 sequence: CASSEPRTGKSYGYTF. In nucleotides, the CDR3 is TGTGCCAGCAGCGAACCTAGGACAGGGAAAAGCTATGGCTACACCTTC. Combining the CDR3 with reference TRBV9 and TRBJ1-2 gives the whole variable domain DSGVTQTPKHLITATGQRVTLRCSPRSGDLSVYWYQQSLDQGLQFLIQYYNGEERAKGNILERFSAQQFPDLHSELNLSSLELGDSALYFCASSEPRTGKSYGYTFGSGTRLTVV.